The T cell receptor beta chain under discussion was sequenced for a study of blood T cell repertoires in COVID-19. At the level of the study: PBMCs, B-cell-depleted T cells, or T cells were the source of the cDNA or gDNA that made up the material.

Original processing notes: Amplification with reference gene primers provided the estimates of nucleated cell counts. The table came from immunoSEQ multiplex PCR; TCRdb's copy has only in-frame clones and leaves some out. That table supplies the V and J calls and clone size; D and trimming were determined from the DNA. The sample includes about 370,000 clones, more than 70% seen only once; the top ten take less than 11%. Seattle enrolled patients during active infection and tracked them longitudinally. V lost 5 bases to trimming and J lost 5 bases; unmatched junction nucleotides: 6. There are 15 residues in the CDR3. Germline V lookup: CDR1 SGHAT, CDR2 FQNNGV.

The clonotype originates from a young woman with COVID-19, enrolled during active disease. Input material: peripheral blood. V gene TRBV11-2 combines with J gene TRBJ2-2, with 9 nucleotides matching TRBD1. Here the CDR3 reads CASSIGTGSTGELFF. CDR3 nucleotides: TGTGCCAGCAGCATCGGGACAGGGTCGACCGGGGAGCTGTTTTTT. Variable domain in full (rest from reference TRBV11-2 and TRBJ2-2): EAGVAQSPRYKIIEKRQSVAFWCNPISGHATLYWYQQILGQGPKLLIQFQNNGVVDDSQLPKDRFSAERLKGVDSTLKIQPAKLEDSAVYLCASSIGTGSTGELFFGEGSRLTVL.